This entry lists 14 T cell receptor beta chains sequenced from one sample in a study of siplizumab effects on memory and regulatory T cells. Profiled with immunoSEQ multiplex PCR; TCRdb holds only in-frame clones, not every one. Counted here are tens of thousands of clones, about 91% occurring once; the ten biggest clones make up over 1.5%. What was sequenced was Tregs sorted from blood. The origin of the receptors is a human donor in good health.

This sequence joins TRBV5-1 and TRBJ2-1, with D perhaps TRBD2 (6 bases). The ends were cut back, 6 bases at V and 9 bases at J, with 16 bases in the middle. Germline V CDR1 and CDR2: SGHRS, YFSETQ. CDR3 length: 13 residues. CDR3 in amino acids: CASISGVGTEQFF. The DNA of the CDR3 is TGCGCCAGCATCTCGGGGGTCGGGACTGAGCAGTTCTTC.

The V gene is TRBV14, the J gene TRBJ1-1; TRBD1 aligns across 8 bases. The J segment lost 1 base and the V segment lost 2 bases, leaving 6 bases of the junction unmatched. CDR3 length: 16 amino acids. The germline V gene encodes CDR1 SGHDN and CDR2 FVKESK. CDR3 DNA: TGTGCCAGCAGCCAACCCCCCGGACAGGGGAACACTGAAGCTTTCTTT. Protein: CASSQPPGQGNTEAFF.

The J gene is TRBJ1-2, the V gene TRBV4-1, with TRBD1 matching over 8 bases. Trimming at V came to 1 base and at J to 4 bases, leaving 11 bases not matched to a gene. This CDR3 is 17 amino acids long. Germline values: CDR1 MGHRA, CDR2 YSYEKL. CDR3 protein: CASSQGSPQGAVYGYTF. For the CDR3, the DNA is TGCGCCAGCAGCCAAGGGTCCCCTCAGGGGGCAGTCTATGGCTACACCTTC.

The chain recombines TRBV12-5 with TRBJ1-2; TRBD1 is a possible D gene (5 bases). Trimming left V 11 bases short and J 14 bases short, with 24 bases between. CDR1 is LGHNT and CDR2 is FRNRAP in the germline V gene. The CDR3 loop spans 12 amino acids. CDR3: CAVPAGGVAQTF. Written as DNA, the CDR3 is TGTGCTGTCCCAGCGGGGGGGGTTGCTCAGACCTTC.

The gene calls are TRBV19 and TRBJ1-1, with D possibly TRBD1 on 5 matching bases. The germline gives CDR1 LNHDA, CDR2 SQIVND (reference sequence). Trimming took 8 bases from V and 6 from J, leaving 19 bases between them. The length of the CDR3 is 14 residues. CDR3 coding DNA: TGTGCCAGTCGCGGGACGGGGGATGTACCTGAAGCTTTCTTT. Its translation: CASRGTGDVPEAFF.

This clone appeared a single time. The V call is TRBV4-3, the J call TRBJ2-5, with TRBD2 matching 10 bases. CDR1 LGHNA and CDR2 YSLEER come from the germline V gene. The V gene end was trimmed by 0 bases and the J gene end by 4 bases; junction bases not matched to a gene: 8. The CDR3 is 17 amino acids. The CDR3 DNA reads as TGCGCCAGCAGCCAAGATCGCTTAGCGGGGGGTGTAGAGACCCAGTACTTC. It translates to CASSQDRLAGGVETQYF.

The V and J genes are TRBV29-1 and TRBJ2-1; TRBD1 is a possible D gene (6 bases). Germline loops: CDR1 SQVTM, CDR2 ANQGSEA. V was shortened by 8 bases and J by 4 bases, with 15 bases between the two germline ends. The CDR3 consists of 13 residues. The CDR3 is CSLGWTVYNEQFF. CDR3 nucleotide sequence: TGCAGCCTTGGGTGGACAGTTTACAATGAGCAGTTCTTC.

This rearrangement joins TRBV28 to TRBJ1-2; 8 bases agree with TRBD1. The CDR3 is made up of 13 amino acids. Germline assignment: CDR1 MDHEN and CDR2 SYDVKM. The CDR3 DNA reads TGTGCGACGAGGGGACAGGCTAACTATGGCTACACCTTC. This sequence encodes CATRGQANYGYTF.

The DNA of the CDR3 is TGTGCCAGCAGCCCTGATAACTATGGCTACACCTTC. Translating it yields CASSPDNYGYTF. The gene calls are TRBV7-2 and TRBJ1-2; no definite D call. V lost 5 bases and J 1 base, leaving 5 bases between the germline ends. The CDR3 sequence is 12 residues long. Per germline, CDR1 SGHTA and CDR2 FQGNSA.

This chain connects TRBV21-1 to TRBJ2-1; TRBD1 was called by the table and not checked on the DNA. TRBV21-1 is deemed a pseudogene. The length of the CDR3 is 15 residues. In nucleotides, the CDR3 is TGTGCCAGCAGCAAAAACAGGGAGTGGTGCAATGAGCAGTTCTTC. It specifies CASSKNREWCNEQFF.

CDR3 amino acids: CASSESGAGVYEQYF. The CDR3 region has the DNA TGCGCCAGCAGTGAGTCCGGAGCGGGGGTCTACGAGCAGTACTTC. V and J are TRBV10-2 and TRBJ2-7, with 8 bases matching TRBD2. The CDR3 length is 15 residues. Germline CDR1 is WSHSY and CDR2 is SAAADI. The ends lost 0 bases at V and 3 bases at J; junction bases unmatched: 4.

The chain recombines TRBV10-3 with TRBJ2-7, with 7 bases aligning to TRBD1. Germline values: CDR1 ENHRY, CDR2 SYGVKD. This CDR3 comprises 16 residues. V shed 4 bases, J shed 2 bases, and the junction held 11 bases outside the gene matches. The CDR3: CAISGDLQGPPYEQYF. CDR3 nucleotide sequence: TGTGCCATCAGTGGGGATTTACAGGGGCCACCCTACGAGCAGTACTTC.

This sequence joins TRBV19 and TRBJ1-1; 10 bases fit TRBD1. The CDR3 contains 13 residues. Germline V lookup: CDR1 LNHDA, CDR2 SQIVND (reference sequence). The ends lost 5 bases at V and 6 bases at J; junction bases unmatched: 3. CDR3 nucleotides: TGTGCCAGTAGTCTGGGACAGGGGTCTGAAGCTTTCTTT. Its protein product is CASSLGQGSEAFF. The whole variable domain, remainder taken from reference TRBV19 and TRBJ1-1, is DGGITQSPKYLFRKEGQNVTLSCEQNLNHDAMYWYRQDPGQGLRLIYYSQIVNDFQKGDIAEGYSVSREKKESFPLTVTSAQKNPTAFYLCASSLGQGSEAFFGQGTRLTVV.

The rearrangement links TRBV7-3 to TRBJ1-2, with a tentative D call TRBD1 (5 bases). With 1 base removed from V and 8 bases from J, the gap between germline ends came to 11 bases. The CDR3 is 13 amino acids. Germline loops: CDR1 SGHTA, CDR2 FQGTGA. The DNA for the CDR3 is TGTGCCAGCAGCTTAAGCAGGGTGGGCGGCTACACCTTC. Translated: CASSLSRVGGYTF.